Listed below are T cell receptor beta chains from one sample, sequenced in a study of blood T cell repertoires in COVID-19. The method was immunoSEQ multiplex PCR; TCRdb's version includes in-frame clones alone and lacks a portion of them. The sample includes approximately 210,000 clones, roughly nine tenths seen only once; the top ten take over 7%. The specimen sequenced was PBMCs or T cells enriched from blood (not recorded which). The receptors come from a woman under 30 who had recovered from COVID-19. Each CDR3 is given with its conserved first and last residue. Fields, in order: J gene, clone size, V gene, D gene, CDR3 DNA, CDR3 protein. D genes are given only for firm matches. Size tells how often a clone was seen (once, few, many) or the class of an expanded clone, and some rows leave it out.

TRBJ1-1,.,TRBV18,TRBD1,TGTGCCAGCTCACCAACGGACAGGGGACCCCTGAACACTGAAGCTTTCTTT,CASSPTDRGPLNTEAFF
TRBJ1-2,.,TRBV7-3,.,TGTGCCAGCAGCTTAACTCCCGGGGGAACGCAGGATGGCTACACCTTC,CASSLTPGGTQDGYTF
TRBJ2-5,.,TRBV3-1/TRBV3-2,.,TGTGCCAGCAGCCAGACCAGGGCCGAGACCCAGTACTTC,CASSQTRAETQYF
TRBJ1-6,.,TRBV25-1,.,TGTGCCAGCAGTGAATCCCTTCATAATTCACCCCTCCACTTT,CASSESLHNSPLHF
TRBJ2-7,.,TRBV6-6,TRBD1,TGTGCCAGCAGTTACTCCAGGGGGCACGACGAGCAGTACTTC,CASSYSRGHDEQYF
TRBJ2-7,.,TRBV3-1/TRBV3-2,TRBD1,TGTGCCAGCAGCCAAATGGGGACAGGGCACTACGAGCAGTACTTC,CASSQMGTGHYEQYF
TRBJ1-1,once,TRBV6-5,.,TGTGCCAGCAGGGACTCATGGGGATGGAACACTGAAGCTTTCTTT,CASRDSWGWNTEAFF
TRBJ1-2,.,TRBV28,.,TGTGCCAGCAGTTCTATGAGCGGGGGGCACGGCTATGGCTACACCTTC,CASSSMSGGHGYGYTF
TRBJ1-5,.,TRBV30,TRBD1,TGTGCCTGGAGTGTAATACAGGGGGCAGGGCAGCCCCAGCATTTT,CAWSVIQGAGQPQHF
TRBJ1-2,.,TRBV28,.,TGTGCCAGCAGTTTCGAGGTGAACGGCTACACCTTC,CASSFEVNGYTF
TRBJ1-4,.,TRBV30,.,TGTGCGACTAAGAGGAGGAATGAAAAACTGTTTTTT,CATKRRNEKLFF
TRBJ1-1,.,TRBV9,.,TGTGCCAGCAGCGTAGGGGAGGGGAACATGAACACTGAAGCTTTCTTT,CASSVGEGNMNTEAFF
TRBJ2-3,.,TRBV30,.,TGTGCCTGGAAAGGTGGCGGGGAGGCAGATACGCAGTATTTT,CAWKGGGEADTQYF
TRBJ2-5,.,TRBV5-4,.,TGTGCCAGCAGCTTGATCATCAAACAAGAGACCCAGTACTTC,CASSLIIKQETQYF
TRBJ1-2,.,TRBV5-1,.,TGCGCCAGCAGCTTGGCTTGGGGCAGCAACTATGGCTACACCTTC,CASSLAWGSNYGYTF
TRBJ2-1,.,TRBV9,.,TGTGCCAGCAGCGCCGGGGGTGAATCCTACAATGAGCAGTTCTTC,CASSAGGESYNEQFF
TRBJ2-1,.,TRBV5-1,TRBD1,TGCGCCAGCAGCCCCGCGGACAGGGCCTCCTACAATGAGCAGTTCTTC,CASSPADRASYNEQFF
TRBJ2-3,.,TRBV2,TRBD1,TGTGCCAGCAGTCTGACAGGGGTTAGGGCAGATACGCAGTATTTT,CASSLTGVRADTQYF